This entry concerns a single T cell receptor (beta chain). No cognate antigen has been identified for it. Per-base qualities were not stored, and no clone one base away is much larger. The sample comes from a study of PD-1 blockade in classical Hodgkin lymphoma (dated by TCRdb to the early 2020s). The study in broad terms: Nivolumab dosing was 3 mg/kg intravenously every 2 weeks, continuing until either disease progression or unacceptable toxicity. A peripheral blood immune signature of response to PD-1 blockade in classical Hodgkin lymphoma was defined using TCR beta sequencing and CyTOF.

Paper-wide results and their limitations: The study was restricted to a single clinical trial cohort, and the causes of repertoire differences, possibly disease activity or prior therapy, were left undefined. Baseline TCR diversity was reported to be lower in newly diagnosed patients than in healthy donors and to be lower still in relapsed/refractory patients. Lower diversity was observed in patients in whom nivolumab was started less than 1 year after ASCT, and these patients were excluded from later analyses so that confounding by immune reconstitution would be avoided. Baseline diversity similar to that of newly diagnosed patients was observed in trial patients achieving complete response, whereas significantly lower diversity was observed in partial responders and progressors. By C4D1, a significant rise was seen in CD4+ TCR diversity but not in CD8+ TCR diversity (p=0.0027 vs p=0.16), and the rise was most apparent among complete responders (p=0.02).

Genomic DNA was extracted with the Qiagen DNeasy kit from unsorted PBMCs and from negatively selected CD4+ and CD8+ fractions. Using primers that anneal to V and J segments, immunoSEQ multiplex PCR amplified the TCR beta CDR3 regions. A synthetic immune receptor repertoire was used to minimize amplification bias, and any remaining bias was removed computationally after sequencing. For the original study's pipeline: Repertoire diversity was quantified as the Shannon entropy index using custom Python scripts. Unsorted, CD4+ and CD8+ repertoires were examined separately, except in combined analyses, for which CD4+ and CD8+ sequences were merged in silico. Clonal expansion was defined as at least a 2-fold frequency increase after treatment relative to C1D1, with a pseudocount of 0.5 for undetected baseline clones. Singleton clones were defined as clones with 0 or 1 copy at C1D1, and non-singleton clones were defined as clones with 2 or more copies. Clones expanded in unsorted samples were labelled as CD4+, CD8+ or unknown by matching protein sequences in sorted samples from the same patient. Diversity changes from C1D1 to C4D1 were tested in paired samples using Wilcoxon tests. Here the immuneACCESS table is served through TCRdb, limited to in-frame sequences with V and J called. Missing clones are a known gap in these copies; in checked studies unresolved V genes cover under half, and the rest lacks a known reason. D and trimming were read from the DNA, whereas the V and J calls and clone size are those reported in that table. This sample holds approximately 5,100 clones; approximately 64% were observed only once. Of the sample, more than 60% is held by the ten largest clones.

At the junction V is shortened by 0 bases and J by 4 bases, with 16 bases in between. The germline V gene sets CDR1 to SGHRS and CDR2 to YFSETQ. There are 16 amino acids in the CDR3, from cysteine to phenylalanine inclusive. The read is trimmed to its CDR3 DNA, 48 bases read in frame from base 1. The sample's time point label, decoded: cycle 2 day 1 (C2D1) of nivolumab. Every trial patient had relapsed following autologous stem cell transplantation, and prior brentuximab vedotin exposure was what differed among cohorts A, B and C. A total of 50 to 70 patients with relapsed/refractory classical Hodgkin lymphoma made up the trial cohort, and each patient's best overall response was complete response, partial response or progressive disease. Trial patients were treated with single-agent nivolumab in the multi-cohort phase II CheckMate 205 trial. An independent review committee assessed best overall response by applying the 2007 International Working Group response criteria. Trial PBMCs were collected immediately before nivolumab initiation (C1D1) and during therapy at cycle 2 day 1 and cycle 4 day 1. Peripheral blood was collected in 8 mL Vacutainer Cell Preparation Tubes, from which PBMCs were isolated by centrifugation and then cryopreserved.

This sample comprised peripheral blood mononuclear cells (PBMCs), obtained before the second cycle of nivolumab. The sequence derives from a human donor with classical Hodgkin lymphoma. The chain joins TRBV5-1 to TRBJ1-1; TRBD1 is a possible D gene, resting on 6 matching bases. Here is the DNA: TGCGCCAGCAGCTTGGGAGGGGGATTTACCGCCACTGAAGCTTTCTTT. This codes for CASSLGGGFTATEAFF.